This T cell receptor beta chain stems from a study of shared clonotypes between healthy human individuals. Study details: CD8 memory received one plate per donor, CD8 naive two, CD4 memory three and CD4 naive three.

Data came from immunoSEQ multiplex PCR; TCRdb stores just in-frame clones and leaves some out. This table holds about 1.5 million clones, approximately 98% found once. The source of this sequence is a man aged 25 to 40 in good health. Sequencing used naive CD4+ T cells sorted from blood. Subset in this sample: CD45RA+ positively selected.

The CDR3 coding sequence is TGTGCCTGGAGATCATTTCCGGGGACTAGGGCGTTGGAGCTGTTTTTT. This gives the protein CAWRSFPGTRALELFF. The chain employs TRBV30 and TRBJ2-2; TRBD2 aligns across 8 bases. CDR3 size: 16 residues. The germline CDR1 and CDR2 sequences are GTSNPN and SVGIG (reference sequence). V was clipped by 3 bases and J by 10 bases; unmatched bases: 16.